This T cell receptor (beta chain) derives from a study of CD8 T cells in Susac syndrome. About 0.5 to 1 ug RNA was reverse transcribed with random hexamers. MiXCR, run by TCRdb on the immunoSEQ multiplex PCR reads, gives a single entry per CDR3 protein. The sample holds fewer than 70,000 distinct CDR3 sequences; 85% to 95% are singletons and the top ten take around 0.25%. There are 15 residues in the CDR3. V lost 0 bases and J lost 4; bases outside the gene matches: 4. The germline V gene has CDR1 SGDLS and CDR2 YYNGEE. V and J are TRBV9 and TRBJ2-1; 7 bases map to TRBD1. The material sequenced was CD8+ T cells from PBMCs. The clonotype originates from a human donor in good health. DNA for the CDR3: TGTGCCAGCAGCGTAGGGGACAGCTTGTACAATGAGCAGTTCTTC. Its protein is CASSVGDSLYNEQFF.